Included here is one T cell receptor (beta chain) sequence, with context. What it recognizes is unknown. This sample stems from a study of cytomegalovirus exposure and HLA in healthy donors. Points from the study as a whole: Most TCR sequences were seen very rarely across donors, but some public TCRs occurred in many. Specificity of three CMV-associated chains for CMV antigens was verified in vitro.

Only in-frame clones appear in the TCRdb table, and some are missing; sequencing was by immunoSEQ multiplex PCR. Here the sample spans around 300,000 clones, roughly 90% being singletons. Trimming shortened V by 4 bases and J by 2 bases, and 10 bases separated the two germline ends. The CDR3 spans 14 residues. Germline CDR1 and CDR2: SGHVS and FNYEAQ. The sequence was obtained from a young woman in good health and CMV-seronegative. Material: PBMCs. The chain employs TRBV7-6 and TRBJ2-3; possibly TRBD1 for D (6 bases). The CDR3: CASSSGTLTDTQYF. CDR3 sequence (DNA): TGTGCCAGCAGCTCCGGGACACTCACAGATACGCAGTATTTT.